This TCR beta chain stems from a study of blood T cell repertoires in COVID-19. Overall study context: Both acute and convalescent COVID-19 samples were obtained from the United States, Italy and Spain. The analysed material was cDNA or gDNA that came from T cells, B-cell-depleted T cells, or PBMCs.

The junction had 8 bases not matched to a gene; V was cut back by 6 bases and J by 0 bases. The germline gives CDR1 MDHEN, CDR2 SYDVKM. CDR3 size: 16 residues. Only in-frame clones appear in the TCRdb table, and some are missing; sequencing was by immunoSEQ multiplex PCR. The sample carries about 430,000 clones, around 89% recorded once. Allocation to cohorts depended on clinical history reported by the participants. Sequencing input: PBMCs or T cells enriched from blood (not recorded which). The sequence came from a man aged 30-40 years who had recovered from COVID-19. The gene calls are TRBV28 and TRBJ2-4; 7 bases map to TRBD1. CDR3 DNA: TGTGCCAGCAGCCCCGGGGACAGCCTAGCCAAAAACATTCAGTACTTC. It is translated as CASSPGDSLAKNIQYF.